Here is one T cell receptor (beta chain) with its context. The data stem from a study of T cells after yellow fever vaccination. TCRdb processed the 5' RACE reads anew with MiXCR; each CDR3 protein has one entry. The table lists 120,000 or so distinct CDR3 sequences, approximately 14% of them singletons. This CDR3 is 14 amino acids long. The germline V and J ends were trimmed by 0 bases and 3 bases, with 9 bases remaining between them. Per the germline V gene, CDR1 is SGHRS and CDR2 is YFSETQ. The sequence derives from a young man who received the YFV17D yellow fever vaccine. The gene calls are TRBV5-1 and TRBJ1-1; the D is unclear. Sequencing used CD8+ T cells sorted from PBMCs, obtained 5 days after the yellow fever booster vaccination. CDR3 DNA: TGCGCCAGCAGCTTGGCCAGAAGAGACACTGAAGCTTTCTTT. This translates into CASSLARRDTEAFF.